The 5 T cell receptor beta chains below all came from one sample that was sequenced in a study of Ad26.COV2.S vaccination and SARS-CoV-2 variants. Only in-frame clones appear in the TCRdb table, and some are missing; sequencing was by immunoSEQ multiplex PCR. The table includes approximately 450,000 clones, approximately 90% detected once. The sample's treatment: 15 to 20 received Ad26.COV2.S at low or high dose, single or two shots; roughly 5 received placebo; per-sample allocation not given. On day 63 after the first injection, vaccine and placebo recipients gave samples. This material consisted of peripheral blood, taken in a trial of Ad26.COV2.S vaccine versus placebo. These receptors came from a person aged 18-65 years who received the Ad26.COV2.S COVID-19 vaccine or a placebo.

CDR3 sequence reads: CASSLESFLEQFF. In DNA, the CDR3 is TGTGCCAGCAGCTTAGAATCATTCCTTGAGCAGTTCTTC. The genes are TRBV11-2 and TRBJ2-1; D ambiguous. The CDR3 loop spans 13 amino acids. V lost 0 bases and J 9 bases, leaving 9 bases between the germline ends. Per the germline V gene, CDR1 is SGHAT and CDR2 is FQNNGV.

V gene TRBV15 combines with J gene TRBJ2-4; the D gene is possibly TRBD1 (6 bases). The CDR3 covers 15 residues. Germline V gene lookup returns CDR1 LNHNV and CDR2 YYDKDF (reference sequence). Trimming cost V 4 bases and J 8 bases, with 18 bases left between them. CDR3 DNA: TGTGCCACCAGCAACCCCGGGACATCCTTGGACATTCAGTACTTC. It translates to CATSNPGTSLDIQYF.

The chain links TRBV2 to TRBJ2-5; TRBD1 is a possible D gene (6 bases). V lost 6 bases and J lost 0, with 14 bases in between. Germline CDR1 is SNHLY and CDR2 is FYNNEI. This CDR3 region has 15 residues. The CDR3 DNA reads TGTGCCAGCAGCACCGGGACAAGGTACCAAGAGACCCAGTACTTC. Residues: CASSTGTRYQETQYF.

This clone was counted a single time. The chain has TRBV7-2 and TRBJ1-5; D gene unclear. This CDR3 spans 13 amino acids. Germline CDR1 is SGHTA and CDR2 is FQGNSA. Trimming removed 1 base from V and 5 bases from J, with 6 bases in between. This CDR3 reads CASSLGLHQPQHF. The CDR3 nucleotides are TGTGCCAGCAGCTTAGGTCTACATCAGCCCCAGCATTTT.

This chain joins TRBV5-1 and TRBJ2-3; TRBD2 agrees at 12 bases. This CDR3 contains 15 residues. The trim removed 4 bases at V and 6 bases at J, leaving 6 bases unmatched. CDR1 and CDR2 from the germline V gene are SGHRS and YFSETQ. CDR3 bases: TGCGCCAGCAGCCCCGGACTAGCGGGACGCGATACGCAGTATTTT. This encodes CASSPGLAGRDTQYF.